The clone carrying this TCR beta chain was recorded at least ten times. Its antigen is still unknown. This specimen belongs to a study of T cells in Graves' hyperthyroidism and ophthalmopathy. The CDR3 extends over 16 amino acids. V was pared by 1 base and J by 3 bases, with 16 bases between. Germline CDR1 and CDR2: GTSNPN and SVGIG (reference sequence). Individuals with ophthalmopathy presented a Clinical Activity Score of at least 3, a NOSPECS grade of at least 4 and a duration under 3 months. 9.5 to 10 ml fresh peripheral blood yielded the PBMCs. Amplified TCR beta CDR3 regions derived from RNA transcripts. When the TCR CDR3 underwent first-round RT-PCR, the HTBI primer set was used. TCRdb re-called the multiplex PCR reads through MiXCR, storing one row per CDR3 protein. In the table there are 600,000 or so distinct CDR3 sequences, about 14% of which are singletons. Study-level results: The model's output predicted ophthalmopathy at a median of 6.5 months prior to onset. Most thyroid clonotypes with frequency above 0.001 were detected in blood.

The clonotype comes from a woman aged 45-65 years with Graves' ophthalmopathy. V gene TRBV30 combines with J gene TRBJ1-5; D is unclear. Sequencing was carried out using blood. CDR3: CAWSGRTNIYNQPQHF. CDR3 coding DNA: TGTGCCTGGAGTGGCAGGACCAACATATACAATCAGCCCCAGCATTTT.